The subject of this entry is one T cell receptor beta chain. Other DNA sequences of this sample code for an identical CDR3. The data belong to a study of blood T cell repertoires in COVID-19. On the study more broadly: Material from acute and convalescent COVID-19 was sourced from the United States, Italy and Spain. PBMCs, B-cell-depleted T cells, or T cells were the source of the cDNA or gDNA that made up the material.

Trimming removed 6 bases at V and 2 bases at J, with 10 bases between. The CDR3 totals 13 residues. The germline CDR1 and CDR2 sequences are LGHDT and YNNKEL (reference sequence). Only in-frame clones appear in the TCRdb table, and some are missing; sequencing was by immunoSEQ multiplex PCR. The profile shows about 97,000 clones, around 85% of them singletons. The sample comprised peripheral blood. This TCR was sampled from a woman aged 70 to 79 with active or convalescent COVID-19. The V gene is TRBV3-1 (or the pseudogene TRBV3-2), the J gene TRBJ1-2, with D perhaps matching TRBD1 (5 bases). In nucleotides, the CDR3 is TGTGCCAGCAGTCCCGACAGAAACTATGGCTACACCTTC. Amino acids: CASSPDRNYGYTF.